One sample yielded the 22 T cell receptor beta chains listed below, sequenced in a study of CD8+ T cells in alopecia areata. Treatment: oral pan-JAK inhibitor, 5-10 mg twice daily. Following extraction, RNA underwent reverse transcription to cDNA, which served as the sequencing template. The method was immunoSEQ multiplex PCR; TCRdb's version includes in-frame clones alone and lacks a portion of them. The sample holds roughly 220,000 clones, around 65% seen once. Sample: CD4+ T cells sorted from blood, taken at approximately week 44, from a patient treated with tofacitinib. These receptor sequences come from a human donor with alopecia areata.

This sequence joins TRBV7-2 and TRBJ1-1; no definite D call. The CDR3 runs to 16 residues. The germline gives CDR1 SGHTA, CDR2 FQGNSA. V was clipped by 0 bases and J by 1 base, with 12 bases between them. The CDR3 spells CASSLASRVRNTEAFF. DNA for the CDR3: TGTGCCAGCAGCTTAGCCAGTAGGGTGCGGAACACTGAAGCTTTCTTT.

The J gene is TRBJ2-2, the V gene TRBV5-1, with TRBD2 matching over 11 bases. The V and J ends lost 9 bases and 4 bases, in that order; junction bases with no gene match: 11. Germline CDR1 SGHRS, CDR2 YFSETQ. CDR3 length: 16 residues. The CDR3 loop is CATSEVTSGATGELFF. CDR3 DNA sequence: TGCGCCACCTCCGAGGTGACTAGCGGGGCCACCGGGGAGCTGTTTTTT.

This clone was counted a single time. The rearrangement joins TRBV9 to TRBJ1-2; D not certain. CDR1 and CDR2 (germline): SGDLS, YYNGEE. Trimming removed 0 bases from V and 5 bases from J, with 14 bases in between. The CDR3 totals 15 residues. The CDR3 sequence is CASSVADALGYGYTF. Here the CDR3 DNA reads TGTGCCAGCAGCGTAGCTGATGCCCTTGGGTATGGCTACACCTTC.

The chain links TRBV5-6 to TRBJ1-6; D might be TRBD1 (6 bases). In germline, CDR1 is SGHDT, CDR2 YYEEEE. CDR3 size: 15 residues. Deletions cut 1 base from V and 7 bases from J, with 12 bases between. The CDR3 DNA is TGTGCCAGCAGCTTGTTTGGGACAAACAATTCACCCCTCCACTTT. Protein: CASSLFGTNNSPLHF.

This clone occurred a few times. This chain links TRBV6-5 with TRBJ2-7, with a tentative D call TRBD2 (6 bases). Between the trimmed V and J ends, which lost 4 bases and 5 bases, there was a span of 9 bases. Per the germline V gene, CDR1 is MNHEY and CDR2 is SVGAGI. CDR3 length: 12 amino acids. CDR3 amino acids: CASSFGGNEQYF. In nucleotides, the CDR3 is TGTGCCAGCAGTTTCGGGGGTAACGAGCAGTACTTC.

This clone was seen more than once but under ten times. The rearrangement links TRBV4-1 to TRBJ2-7; 8 bases are shared with TRBD2. Per germline, CDR1 MGHRA and CDR2 YSYEKL. The CDR3 spans 17 residues. The J segment lost 3 bases and the V segment lost 4 bases, leaving 14 bases of the junction unmatched. CDR3 in amino acids: CASSPWEELAASYEQYF. The CDR3 nucleotides read TGCGCCAGCAGCCCCTGGGAAGAACTAGCGGCCAGCTACGAGCAGTACTTC.

The DNA of the CDR3 is TGTGCCAGCAGCCCGGACGATAATTCACCCCTCCACTTT. Its translation: CASSPDDNSPLHF. This chain uses TRBV11-2 with TRBJ1-6; the D is unclear. V dropped 5 bases and J dropped 5 bases, with 7 bases sitting between them. This CDR3 has 13 residues. Germline CDR1 is SGHAT and CDR2 is FQNNGV.

Worth noting for this clone: This same CDR3 is encoded by further DNA sequences in the sample. V gene TRBV2 combines with J gene TRBJ2-5; D remains unclear. CDR1 is SNHLY and CDR2 is FYNNEI in the germline V gene. The CDR3 has 11 residues. V lost 8 bases to trimming and J lost 4 bases, with 8 bases between them. The CDR3 nucleotides read TGTGCCAGCCGACTCCGAGAGACCCAGTACTTC. It specifies CASRLRETQYF.

A few counts support this clone. The chain couples TRBV11-2 to TRBJ2-1; D remains ambiguous. Trimming cost V 5 bases and J 2 bases, with 7 bases left between them. This CDR3 comprises 13 residues. The germline gives CDR1 SGHAT, CDR2 FQNNGV. As DNA, the CDR3 is TGTGCCAGCAGCCCGGGCCCCTACAATGAGCAGTTCTTC. It specifies CASSPGPYNEQFF.

The J gene is TRBJ2-1, the V gene TRBV7-3; tentative D call: TRBD2 (6 bases). Germline V gives CDR1 SGHTA, CDR2 FQGTGA. V lost 4 bases and J lost 5, with 9 bases in between. This CDR3 is 13 amino acids long. The CDR3 DNA reads TGTGCCAGCAGCTCGGGACTCCACAATGAGCAGTTCTTC. Protein: CASSSGLHNEQFF. The variable domain in full, completed from reference TRBV7-3 and TRBJ2-1, reads GAGVSQTPSNKVTEKGKYVELRCDPISGHTALYWYRQSLGQGPEFLIYFQGTGAADDSGLPNDRFFAVRPEGSVSTLKIQRTERGDSAVYLCASSSGLHNEQFFGPGTRLTVL.

The rearrangement joins TRBV7-2 to TRBJ1-5; no definite D call. CDR3 length equals 14 residues. Per germline, CDR1 SGHTA and CDR2 FQGNSA. The germline V and J ends were trimmed by 2 bases and 5 bases, with 10 bases remaining between them. CDR3 sequence: CASSLKRSDQPQHF. CDR3 DNA sequence: TGTGCCAGCAGCTTAAAACGGTCGGATCAGCCCCAGCATTTT.

This rearrangement joins TRBV7-9 to TRBJ1-2; TRBD1 matches 9 bases. Germline-derived CDR1 and CDR2 are SEHNR and FQNEAQ (reference sequence). V trimming: 5 bases; J trimming: 3 bases; junction bases outside the gene matches: 19. There are 19 residues in the CDR3. The CDR3 spells CASSPRNPGQGETHYGYTF. The CDR3 DNA sequence: TGTGCCAGCAGCCCGCGTAATCCGGGACAGGGAGAAACACACTATGGCTACACCTTC.

V gene TRBV7-2 combines with J gene TRBJ2-7; TRBD1 matches at 7 bases. With V trimmed by 6 bases and J by 3 bases, 5 bases remained unmatched. The CDR3 extends over 13 amino acids. The germline gives CDR1 SGHTA, CDR2 FQGNSA. CDR3 bases: TGTGCCAGCAGTTTGGACAGGTTCTACGAGCAGTACTTC. This sequence encodes CASSLDRFYEQYF.

The J gene is TRBJ2-3, the V gene TRBV18; D possibly corresponds to TRBD2 (6 bases). Deletions cut 4 bases from V and 5 bases from J, with 25 bases between. The CDR3 loop spans 18 amino acids. Germline lookup yields CDR1 KGHSH and CDR2 LQKENI. This CDR3 is CASSLSDTSHAKLDTQYF. CDR3 bases: TGTGCCAGCTCACTCTCCGATACTAGCCATGCTAAATTAGATACGCAGTATTTT.

This clone was seen a handful of times. The rearrangement links TRBV29-1 to TRBJ1-5, with D possibly TRBD1 on 5 matching bases. The CDR3 runs 13 residues. Germline V gene lookup returns CDR1 SQVTM and CDR2 ANQGSEA. The germline V and J ends were trimmed by 2 bases and 6 bases, with 11 bases remaining between them. The CDR3 reads CSVELGVGQPQHF. CDR3 bases: TGCAGCGTTGAATTGGGGGTTGGTCAGCCCCAGCATTTT.

This clone appeared a few times. The chain uses TRBV6-1 and TRBJ1-2; D not certain. The CDR3 consists of 13 residues. Germline V gene data show CDR1 as MNHNS and CDR2 as SASEGT. The ends were cut back, 1 base at V and 2 bases at J, with 5 bases in the middle. CDR3 sequence reads: CASSEVQNYGYTF. CDR3 in DNA: TGTGCCAGCAGTGAAGTGCAGAACTATGGCTACACCTTC.

The chain uses TRBV27 and TRBJ1-2; TRBD1 is a possible D gene (5 bases). This CDR3 is built from 13 residues. Germline loops: CDR1 MNHEY, CDR2 SMNVEV (reference sequence). Trimming shortened V by 2 bases and J by 8 bases, and 12 bases separated the two germline ends. CDR3 DNA sequence: TGTGCCAGCAGTTTACAGGGAACTGGAGGCTACACCTTC. This gives the protein CASSLQGTGGYTF.

The chain has TRBV30 and TRBJ1-4; the D is unclear. This CDR3 has 13 residues. From germline, CDR1 is GTSNPN and CDR2 SVGIG (reference sequence). The V gene lost 8 bases and the J gene lost 7 bases, with 17 bases spanning the gap. DNA for the CDR3: TGTGCCCTCTCCGGCAGAAGGAGTGAAAAACTGTTTTTT. Protein sequence: CALSGRRSEKLFF.

Only a few counts were recorded for this clone. The chain carries TRBV6-5 and TRBJ1-2; a weak D match, TRBD1 (5 bases). Trimming removed 10 bases at V and 8 bases at J, with 20 bases between. This CDR3 has 13 residues. Germline-derived CDR1 and CDR2 are MNHEY and SVGAGI. The CDR3 sequence: CATRRGATWGYTF. The CDR3 DNA sequence: TGTGCCACCCGTAGAGGGGCGACGTGGGGCTACACCTTC.

This clone was seen a handful of times. The chain combines TRBV10-3 with TRBJ2-7, with unresolved D. V was trimmed by 6 bases and J by 2 bases, leaving 11 bases between them. The V gene's germline CDR1 is ENHRY and CDR2 SYGVKD. The CDR3 loop spans 13 amino acids. The CDR3 region is CAIRDPRTYEQYF. Here the CDR3 DNA reads TGTGCCATCAGGGACCCAAGAACCTACGAGCAGTACTTC.

The chain joins TRBV30 to TRBJ1-2; the D is unclear. V was shortened by 5 bases and J by 3 bases, with 7 bases between the two germline ends. The length of the CDR3 is 11 residues. The V gene's germline CDR1 is GTSNPN and CDR2 SVGIG (reference sequence). CDR3 in amino acids: CAWRGDYGYTF. CDR3 bases: TGTGCCTGGCGTGGGGACTATGGCTACACCTTC.

This sequence joins TRBV27 and TRBJ2-7; 10 bases match TRBD1. V was clipped by 7 bases and J by 5 bases; unmatched bases: 14. The CDR3 has 16 residues. Germline lookup yields CDR1 MNHEY and CDR2 SMNVEV (reference sequence). The CDR3 region is CASKPLTGTGVDEQYF. DNA of the CDR3: TGTGCCAGCAAACCTCTCACCGGGACAGGGGTGGACGAGCAGTACTTC.